This T cell receptor beta chain stems from a study of cytomegalovirus exposure and HLA in healthy donors. Per germline, CDR1 SGHNT and CDR2 YENEEA. CDR3 size: 17 residues. V lost 4 bases, J lost 4 bases, and 10 bases stayed unmatched. Primers for the PCR totalled 60 Vbeta and 13 Jbeta. Sequencing used immunoSEQ multiplex PCR; TCRdb keeps in-frame clones, though not all of them. The data show more than 100,000 clones, with 70% to 90% seen just once and about 1.5% held by the top ten. A note on this clone: Its target is unknown.

Study findings and constraints: A cluster of highly shared sequence variants was likely a sequencing artifact.

Source material: PBMCs. This chain joins TRBV11-3 and TRBJ1-5; 10 nucleotides match TRBD1. This TCR was recovered from a man between 35 and 55 years old in good health and CMV-seronegative. As DNA, the CDR3 is TGTGCCAGCAGCTCCGAGGCCGGGACAGGGGTAAATCAGCCCCAGCATTTT. This encodes CASSSEAGTGVNQPQHF. Full variable domain (missing parts from reference TRBV11-3 and TRBJ1-5): EAGVVQSPRYKIIEKKQPVAFWCNPISGHNTLYWYLQNLGQGPELLIRYENEEAVDDSQLPKDRFSAERLKGVDSTLKIQPAELGDSAVYLCASSSEAGTGVNQPQHFGDGTRLSIL.